This T cell receptor beta chain was captured in a study of cytomegalovirus exposure and HLA in healthy donors. The study's findings and limits: Several of the most significant clusters appeared linked to common viral pathogens, based on a later analysis. There were some V segments, including TRBV6-2 and TRBV6-3, excluded as indistinguishable. TCR sequences were mostly rare, though some public TCRs occurred in many donors.

There are 14 residues in the CDR3. The germline gives CDR1 SNHLY, CDR2 FYNNEI. The PCR used 60 Vbeta and 13 Jbeta primers. Here immunoSEQ multiplex PCR was the method, and the copy in TCRdb shows in-frame clones only, minus some. The sample shows tens of thousands of clones, around 72% of them seen only once. As regards this clone: Its antigen is not known. At one boundary the junction diverges from the germline segment, which might be a read error.

The V and J genes are TRBV2 and TRBJ1-5; D is ambiguous. Sequenced material: PBMCs. The sequence was obtained from a woman in her thirties or forties in good health and CMV-seropositive. CDR3 DNA: TGTGCCAGCAGAGCCTCAGCAGGAAATCAACCCCAGCATTTT. Translated, it gives CASRASAGNQPQHF.